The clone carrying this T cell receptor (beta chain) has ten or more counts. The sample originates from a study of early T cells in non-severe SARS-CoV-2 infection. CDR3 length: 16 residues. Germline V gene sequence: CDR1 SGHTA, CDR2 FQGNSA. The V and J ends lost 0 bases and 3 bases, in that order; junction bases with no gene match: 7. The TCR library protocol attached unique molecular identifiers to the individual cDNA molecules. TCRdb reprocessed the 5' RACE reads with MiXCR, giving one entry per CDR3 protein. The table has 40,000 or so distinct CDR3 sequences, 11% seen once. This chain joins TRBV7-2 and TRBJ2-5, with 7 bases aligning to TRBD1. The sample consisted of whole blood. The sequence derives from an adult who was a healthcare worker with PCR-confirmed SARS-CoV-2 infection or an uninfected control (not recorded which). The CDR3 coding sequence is TGTGCCAGCAGCTTAGCGATTTGGGACAGAGAAGAGACCCAGTACTTC. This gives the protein CASSLAIWDREETQYF.